Included here is one T cell receptor beta chain sequence, with context. V shed 8 bases and J shed 3 bases, with 11 bases lying between them. The CDR3 contains 12 residues. Germline V lookup: CDR1 SGHTA, CDR2 FQGNSA. TCRdb's copy holds only in-frame clones and misses some; the assay was immunoSEQ multiplex PCR. The table includes some 74,000 clones, approximately 92% detected once. This sample was taken from a study of technical replicates of blood from several donors. This receptor was obtained from a human donor in good health. The material sequenced was T cells isolated from PBMCs. V gene TRBV7-2 combines with J gene TRBJ2-7; no clear D gene. The CDR3 spells CASASWSYEQYF. The CDR3 DNA reads as TGTGCCAGCGCGTCTTGGAGCTACGAGCAGTACTTC.